The 21 T cell receptor beta chains below all came from one sample that was sequenced in a study of T cells after yellow fever vaccination. TCRdb re-called the 5' RACE reads through MiXCR, storing one row per CDR3 protein. The repertoire holds approximately 300,000 distinct CDR3 sequences, with about 6.6% as singletons. Material: PBMCs, obtained roughly 45 days after the first yellow fever vaccination. The receptors shown here come from a man aged 18 to 30 who received the YFV17D yellow fever vaccine.

In the case of this clonotype: Since a much larger clone is just one base distant, this may be a read error. The chain has TRBV7-2 and TRBJ2-7; no clear D gene. The V and J ends lost 5 bases and 8 bases respectively, with 16 bases between them. CDR1 and CDR2 (germline): SGHTA, FQGNSA. The CDR3 has 13 residues. The CDR3 here is CASSVDGYYKQYF. CDR3 nucleotide sequence: TGTGCCAGCAGCGTGGACGGTTATTACAAGCAGTACTTC. The variable domain in full, with the rest retrieved from reference TRBV7-2 and TRBJ2-7, is GAGVSQSPSNKVTEKGKDVELRCDPISGHTALYWYRQSLGQGLEFLIYFQGNSAPDKSGLPSDRFSAERTGGSVSTLTIQRTQQEDSAVYLCASSVDGYYKQYFGPGTRLTVT.

The chain links TRBV20-1 to TRBJ2-5; D is undetermined. CDR3 length: 13 residues. The V gene's germline CDR1 is DFQATT and CDR2 SNEGSKA (reference sequence). V gave up 1 base and J gave up 2 bases, with 8 bases separating them. CDR3 nucleotides: TGCAGTGCTAGAGCTGCGGTGCAAGAGACCCAGTACTTC. It encodes CSARAAVQETQYF.

This sequence joins TRBV3-1 and TRBJ2-1; D not certain. V gave up 0 bases and J gave up 0 bases, with 6 bases separating them. The CDR3 contains 15 residues. The germline V gene has CDR1 LGHDT and CDR2 YNNKEL (reference sequence). The CDR3 nucleotides read TGTGCCAGCAGCCAAGACCTCCGCTCCTACAATGAGCAGTTCTTC. Translation gives CASSQDLRSYNEQFF.

This clonotype occurred a few times. This rearrangement joins TRBV12-3 or TRBV12-4 to TRBJ2-5; D not certain. The CDR3 contains 13 residues. V shed 6 bases and J shed 4 bases, with 12 bases lying between them. For the CDR3, the DNA is TGTGCCAGCAGCGATCGGGTGGGAGAGACCCAGTACTTC. The encoded protein is CASSDRVGETQYF.

This clonotype appeared a few times. The chain links TRBV4-2 to TRBJ1-2, with D maybe TRBD1 (6 bases). Per germline, CDR1 LGHNA and CDR2 YNFKEQ. Trimming removed 5 bases at V and 3 bases at J, with 13 bases between. CDR3 size: 14 residues. CDR3 DNA: TGTGCCAGCAGCTCCCGACAGGAGTACTATGGCTACACCTTC. Translating it yields CASSSRQEYYGYTF.

In this sample, this clonotype turned up many times. The V call is TRBV20-1, the J call TRBJ2-1; the match to TRBD2 covers 11 bases. The CDR3 loop spans 15 amino acids. With V trimmed by 4 bases and J by 5 bases, 7 bases remained unmatched. Germline-derived CDR1 and CDR2 are DFQATT and SNEGSKA (reference sequence). The CDR3 sequence is CSATIAGGNNNEQFF. The DNA for the CDR3 is TGCAGTGCTACCATAGCGGGGGGGAACAACAATGAGCAGTTCTTC.

The genes are TRBV5-6 and TRBJ2-7; 7 bases match TRBD1. V lost 5 bases and J lost 10; bases outside the gene matches: 9. CDR1 and CDR2 from the germline V gene are SGHDT and YYEEEE. The CDR3 covers 12 residues. The CDR3 DNA reads as TGTGCCAGCAGTATAGGGGGCCAGCCCCAGTACGTC. Translating gives CASSIGGQPQYV.

This clonotype was detected ten times or more. The J gene is TRBJ2-5, the V gene TRBV6-2 or TRBV6-3; TRBD2 aligns across 7 bases. This CDR3 region has 14 residues. Germline trimming cut 2 bases from V and 4 bases from J; bases unmatched to any gene: 4. Germline values: CDR1 MNHEY, CDR2 SVGEGT. CDR3 bases: TGTGCCAGCAGTTACGAGGGAGGGGTAGAGACCCAGTACTTC. Translating gives CASSYEGGVETQYF.

The chain is built from TRBV12-3 or TRBV12-4 and TRBJ1-5; 7 bases line up with TRBD1. With 5 bases clipped from V and 1 base from J, the junction kept 2 bases outside the gene matches. The CDR3 loop spans 14 amino acids. This chain's CDR3 is CASSQGGSNQPQHF. CDR3 coding DNA: TGTGCCAGCAGTCAGGGGGGGAGCAATCAGCCCCAGCATTTT.

This clonotype was found a few times. This sequence joins TRBV4-3 and TRBJ1-2; D possibly corresponds to TRBD1 (6 bases). CDR1 and CDR2 from the germline V gene are LGHNA and YSLEER. The CDR3 loop spans 16 amino acids. Trimming stripped 4 bases from V and 3 bases from J, with 18 bases between. The CDR3 region is CASSPLVGGSDYGYTF. Here the CDR3 DNA reads TGCGCCAGCAGCCCCCTTGTGGGGGGCTCGGACTATGGCTACACCTTC.

This clonotype came up a few times. The V gene is TRBV23-1, the J gene TRBJ2-3; 7 bases map to TRBD2. TRBV23-1 is assigned to the ORF class and has an uncertain function. V trimming: 7 bases; J trimming: 6 bases; junction bases outside the gene matches: 7. CDR3 length equals 13 residues. CDR3 loop: CASTARGEDTQYF. As DNA, the CDR3 is TGCGCCAGCACCGCCCGGGGGGAGGATACGCAGTATTTT.

This clonotype has only a few counts. The chain links TRBV3-1 to TRBJ2-4; weak D call: TRBD1 (6 bases). The ends were cut back, 2 bases at V and 0 bases at J, with 14 bases in the middle. Germline values: CDR1 LGHDT, CDR2 YNNKEL (reference sequence). This CDR3 has 17 amino acids. CDR3 DNA: TGTGCCAGCAGCCAAACGCCAGGGGTCTTAGCCAAAAACATTCAGTACTTC. Encoded protein: CASSQTPGVLAKNIQYF. Filled out from reference TRBV3-1 and TRBJ2-4, the complete variable domain reads DTAVSQTPKYLVTQMGNDKSIKCEQNLGHDTMYWYKQDSKKFLKIMFSYNNKELIINETVPNRFSPKSPDKAHLNLHINSLELGDSAVYFCASSQTPGVLAKNIQYFGAGTRLSVL.

V and J are TRBV27 and TRBJ2-7; a weak D match, TRBD1 (6 bases). V was shortened by 5 bases and J by 1 base, with 9 bases between the two germline ends. The germline CDR1 and CDR2 sequences are MNHEY and SMNVEV (reference sequence). The CDR3 runs 13 residues. The CDR3 is CASSPGQSYEQYF. DNA of the CDR3: TGTGCCAGCAGTCCAGGACAGTCCTACGAGCAGTACTTC.

The table lists this clonotype with a count of one. Relative to the germline gene, one junction end is altered; a read error may explain this. The rearrangement links TRBV20-1 to TRBJ2-5; 13 bases match TRBD2. Germline V CDR1 and CDR2: DFQATT, SNEGSKA (reference sequence). The CDR3 totals 16 residues. In nucleotides, the CDR3 is TGCTGTGCTAGAGGACTAGCGGGGGTTCGAGAGGAGACCCAGTACTTC. As protein: CCARGLAGVREETQYF.

This rearrangement joins TRBV7-2 to TRBJ2-1; D perhaps matches TRBD2 (5 bases). This CDR3 is 15 amino acids long. V lost 5 bases and J lost 2, with 13 bases in between. From germline, CDR1 is SGHTA and CDR2 FQGNSA. DNA of the CDR3: TGTGCCAGCAGCCGGAGTGAGGGAGCCTACAATGAGCAGTTCTTC. Amino acids: CASSRSEGAYNEQFF.

This clonotype was detected ten times or more. This sequence joins TRBV7-9 and TRBJ2-7, with TRBD1 as a possible D gene (6 bases). This CDR3 spans 14 amino acids. Looked up from germline, CDR1 is SEHNR and CDR2 is FQNEAQ (reference sequence). Trimming stripped 0 bases from V and 6 bases from J, with 12 bases between. The CDR3 DNA reads as TGTGCCAGCAGCTTAGCCCCGGGACAATCCGAGCAGTACTTC. This sequence encodes CASSLAPGQSEQYF.

This clonotype turned up a few times. The chain employs TRBV25-1 and TRBJ1-4; D is ambiguous. This CDR3 spans 12 amino acids. With 7 bases removed from V and 5 bases from J, the gap between germline ends came to 8 bases. CDR1 is MGHDK and CDR2 is SYGVNS in the germline V gene. The CDR3 loop is CASNTRNEKLFF. CDR3 DNA sequence: TGTGCCAGCAACACAAGGAATGAAAAACTGTTTTTT.

V is TRBV7-3 and J is TRBJ2-3, with 16 bases that match TRBD2. There are 17 residues in the CDR3. The germline CDR1 and CDR2 sequences are SGHTA and FQGTGA. Trimming cost V 4 bases and J 3 bases; bases outside gene matches: 4. This CDR3 reads CASSSGTSGGDTDTQYF. CDR3 nucleotide sequence: TGTGCCAGCAGCTCCGGGACTAGCGGGGGGGATACAGATACGCAGTATTTT.

V gene TRBV5-1 combines with J gene TRBJ1-1; D ambiguous. CDR3 length equals 12 residues. Germline V gene sequence: CDR1 SGHRS, CDR2 YFSETQ. Trimming cost V 4 bases and J 3 bases, with 7 bases left between them. The CDR3 sequence: CASSLGHTEAFF. CDR3 coding DNA: TGCGCCAGCAGCCTCGGACACACTGAAGCTTTCTTT.

There are a few counts of this clonotype. This chain uses TRBV6-5 with TRBJ2-1; the match to TRBD2 covers 9 bases. V trimming: 0 bases; J trimming: 4 bases; junction bases outside the gene matches: 1. This CDR3 is 15 amino acids long. Looked up from germline, CDR1 is MNHEY and CDR2 is SVGAGI. The CDR3 region has the DNA TGTGCCAGCAGTTACTCTAGCGGGGGATACAATGAGCAGTTCTTC. Translating gives CASSYSSGGYNEQFF.

This sequence joins TRBV7-2 and TRBJ2-5; 8 positions agree with TRBD2. Germline V lookup: CDR1 SGHTA, CDR2 FQGNSA. The CDR3 consists of 15 residues. V trimming: 2 bases; J trimming: 1 base; junction bases outside the gene matches: 3. The CDR3 region is CASSLRGGAQETQYF. The CDR3 bases are TGTGCCAGCAGCTTACGGGGGGGGGCCCAAGAGACCCAGTACTTC.